These 17 T cell receptor beta chains originate from one sample sequenced in a study of molecular identifiers for immune sequencing clone quantification. TCRdb reprocessed the PCR reads with MiXCR, giving one entry per CDR3 protein. The sample consists of roughly 50,000 distinct CDR3 sequences, just over 35% of them appearing once. The sample consisted of naive CD8+ T cells from blood, with Jurkat cell RNA spiked in. The subset here: FACS-sorted CD8+CD4-CCR7+CD45RA+ naive T cells. All receptors come from a human donor in good health. Some libraries in this study had Jurkat cell RNA spiked in.

The CDR3 region is CASSTPGLARGNEQFF. The CDR3 DNA is TGTGCCAGCAGCACCCCGGGACTAGCGAGAGGTAATGAGCAGTTCTTC. This chain uses TRBV13 with TRBJ2-1, with 10 positions matching TRBD2. V lost 5 bases to trimming and J lost 7 bases; unmatched junction nucleotides: 11. CDR1 and CDR2 from the germline V gene are PRHDT and FYEKMQ (reference sequence). The CDR3 is 16 amino acids.

CDR3 in amino acids: CASSLSRTGGTYEQYF. The CDR3 coding sequence is TGTGCCAGCAGTTTAAGCCGTACAGGTGGAACCTACGAGCAGTACTTC. The chain employs TRBV28 and TRBJ2-7, with a weak D call TRBD1 (5 bases). Trimming removed 2 bases at V and 2 bases at J, with 16 bases between. Germline V lookup: CDR1 MDHEN, CDR2 SYDVKM. The CDR3 runs to 16 residues.

As concerns this clonotype: This clone may be a read error of a much larger clone one base away. The chain links TRBV7-9 to TRBJ1-3; weak D call: TRBD1 (5 bases). The V gene's germline CDR1 is SEHNR and CDR2 FQNEAQ (reference sequence). The CDR3 covers 13 residues. The CDR3 DNA reads TGTGCCAGCACGGGGGGATCTGGAAGCACCATATATTTT. Translating it yields CASTGGSGSTIYF.

Ten or more counts support this clonotype. The chain carries TRBV28 and TRBJ2-5; D is unresolved. Germline assignment: CDR1 MDHEN and CDR2 SYDVKM. The V gene lost 1 base and the J gene lost 1 base, with 16 bases spanning the gap. This CDR3 has 17 amino acids. The DNA for the CDR3 is TGTGCCAGCAGTTTATCCCGTTCGGCAGTTGTCCAAGAGACCCAGTACTTC. Encoded protein: CASSLSRSAVVQETQYF.

This clonotype has just a few counts. V usage is TRBV12-5 and J usage is TRBJ2-1; a possible D gene is TRBD2 (6 bases). The CDR3 extends over 13 amino acids. Per the germline V gene, CDR1 is LGHNT and CDR2 is FRNRAP. V lost 3 bases and J 5 bases, leaving 8 bases between the germline ends. CDR3 coding DNA: TGTGCTAGTGGTTTCGGGACTCACAATGAGCAGTTCTTC. Its protein is CASGFGTHNEQFF.

This clonotype appeared many times. The chain couples TRBV28 to TRBJ2-1; D is unresolved. Trimming took 0 bases from V and 9 from J, leaving 12 bases between them. Germline CDR1 and CDR2: MDHEN and SYDVKM. The CDR3 consists of 14 residues. In DNA form, the CDR3 reads TGTGCCAGCAGTTTATGGGTCGAGAAGGGTGAGCAGTTCTTC. It specifies CASSLWVEKGEQFF. The full variable domain, in which reference TRBV28 and TRBJ2-1 provide the parts outside the CDR3, is DVKVTQSSRYLVKRTGEKVFLECVQDMDHENMFWYRQDPGLGLRLIYFSYDVKMKEKGDIPEGYSVSREKKERFSLILESASTNQTSMYLCASSLWVEKGEQFFGPGTRLTVL.

In regard to this clonotype: A much larger clonotype is one base distant, so this may be a read error. This chain joins TRBV13 and TRBJ2-7; TRBD2 agrees at 7 bases. Germline V gene lookup returns CDR1 PRHDT and CDR2 FYEKMQ (reference sequence). The CDR3 loop spans 16 amino acids. The ends lost 4 bases at V and 0 bases at J; junction bases unmatched: 9. This CDR3 is CASSSWISGPSYEQYF. CDR3 coding DNA: TGTGCCAGCAGCTCTTGGATTAGCGGGCCCTCCTACGAGCAGTACTTC.

With respect to this clonotype: A much larger clone sits a single nucleotide away, making a read error possible. The V call is TRBV28, the J call TRBJ2-3; D is undetermined. The CDR3 consists of 13 residues. CDR1 and CDR2 from the germline V gene are MDHEN and SYDVKM. Here the CDR3 reads CASSRAPQDTQCF. In nucleotides, the CDR3 is TGTGCCAGCAGTAGGGCCCCCCAAGATACGCAGTGTTTT. Combining the CDR3 with reference TRBV28 and TRBJ2-3 gives the whole variable domain DVKVTQSSRYLVKRTGEKVFLECVQDMDHENMFWYRQDPGLGLRLIYFSYDVKMKEKGDIPEGYSVSREKKERFSLILESASTNQTSMYLCASSRAPQDTQCFGPGTRLTVL.

To note about this clonotype: A read error may be the cause here, since a much bigger clone is one base away. The chain has TRBV7-3 and TRBJ2-2, with 7 bases matching TRBD1. Germline CDR1 is SGHTA and CDR2 is FQGTGA. The CDR3 totals 19 residues. CDR3 residues: CASSSPRGGDRANTGERFF. The CDR3 DNA is TGTGCCAGCAGCTCCCCCCGCGGAGGTGACAGGGCGAACACCGGGGAGCGGTTTTTT.

This clonotype was picked up many times. The rearrangement links TRBV28 to TRBJ2-7, with D perhaps matching TRBD1 or TRBD2 (5 bases each). Trimming pared 3 bases from V and 0 bases from J, leaving 15 bases between. Germline V gene sequence: CDR1 MDHEN, CDR2 SYDVKM. The CDR3 consists of 16 residues. The CDR3 region is CASSFGPGTHSYEQYF. DNA for the CDR3: TGTGCCAGCAGTTTTGGGCCCGGGACCCACTCCTACGAGCAGTACTTC.

This clonotype showed up just a few times. CDR3 coding DNA: TGTGCCAGCAGTTTTGGGCACCCGAGCTCCTACGAGCAGTACTTC. Its protein product is CASSFGHPSSYEQYF. The chain employs TRBV27 and TRBJ2-7; D gene unclear. CDR1 and CDR2 from the germline V gene are MNHEY and SMNVEV (reference sequence). Between the trimmed V and J ends, which lost 3 bases and 0 bases, there was a span of 12 bases. The CDR3 consists of 15 residues.

This clonotype was observed many times. The chain is built from TRBV5-6 and TRBJ2-4, with D hard to call. Trimming shortened V by 4 bases and J by 6 bases, and 8 bases separated the two germline ends. The CDR3 contains 12 residues. Germline V gene data show CDR1 as SGHDT and CDR2 as YYEEEE. The CDR3 DNA reads TGTGCCAGCAGCCGTGCCCGAAACATTCAGTACTTC. Its protein is CASSRARNIQYF.

In the case of this clonotype: A much larger clonotype is one base distant, so this may be a read error. The chain uses TRBV29-1 and TRBJ1-4; 10 bases agree with TRBD1. CDR1 SQVTM and CDR2 ANQGSEA come from the germline V gene. The CDR3 extends over 11 amino acids. The CDR3 protein is CSGWTGGKLVF. The CDR3 bases are TGCAGCGGATGGACAGGGGGAAAACTGGTTTTT.

The CDR3 DNA reads TGTGCCAGTCAACAGGGATCAGATACGCAGTATTTT. It translates to CASQQGSDTQYF. The chain couples TRBV25-1 to TRBJ2-3, with a possible D match to TRBD1 (6 bases). The CDR3 sequence is 12 residues long. Germline values: CDR1 MGHDK, CDR2 SYGVNS. The ends were cut back, 9 bases at V and 4 bases at J, with 11 bases in the middle.

V and J are TRBV28 and TRBJ2-5; the D is unclear. Per germline, CDR1 MDHEN and CDR2 SYDVKM. The V end was cut by 4 bases, the J end by 2 bases, with 14 bases between. The length of the CDR3 is 15 residues. The CDR3: CASSSGFSGQETQYF. The CDR3 bases are TGTGCCAGCAGTTCAGGATTTTCGGGTCAAGAGACCCAGTACTTC.

This chain links TRBV28 with TRBJ1-1, with D possibly being TRBD1 (6 bases). Trimming removed 4 bases from V and 3 bases from J, with 18 bases in between. Looked up from germline, CDR1 is MDHEN and CDR2 is SYDVKM. This CDR3 spans 16 amino acids. As DNA, the CDR3 is TGTGCCAGCAGTTCTATCCCAGGGGCCATGGACACTGAAGCTTTCTTT. The encoded protein is CASSSIPGAMDTEAFF.

As to this clonotype: The missing conserved phenylalanine or tryptophan at the end of this CDR3 makes a read error likely. Because the CDR3's place on the DNA is in doubt, the DNA is left out and the CDR3 is given as listed by TCRdb. The rearrangement joins TRBV13 to TRBJ1-2. CDR1 is PRHDT, CDR2 FYEKMQ, per germline (reference sequence). From its first to its last residue, the CDR3 has 13 amino acids. This chain's CDR3 is CASSLGVGRLVAI.